This entry lists 32 T cell receptor beta chains sequenced from one sample in a study of T cells after yellow fever vaccination. From the 5' RACE reads, TCRdb called clonotypes with MiXCR, one entry per CDR3 protein. The sample lists about 250,000 distinct CDR3 sequences; about 3.5% were seen once. The sample consisted of PBMCs, taken 15 days after the yellow fever booster vaccination. The origin of the receptors is a man aged 18 to 35 who received the YFV17D yellow fever vaccine.

At least ten counts were recorded for this clonotype. The chain carries TRBV6-2 or TRBV6-3 and TRBJ2-7, with D tentatively TRBD2 (5 bases). The germline gives CDR1 MNHEY, CDR2 SVGEGT. CDR3 length: 12 residues. The V and J ends lost 3 bases and 4 bases respectively, with 7 bases between them. As DNA, the CDR3 is TGTGCCAGCAGTTATCGAGGGTACGAGCAGTACGTC. This sequence encodes CASSYRGYEQYV.

There are many counts of this clonotype. This rearrangement joins TRBV6-2 or TRBV6-3 to TRBJ2-1, with D tentatively TRBD2 (6 bases). The V and J ends lost 11 bases and 5 bases respectively, with 16 bases between them. The germline V gene encodes CDR1 MNHEY and CDR2 SVGEGT. The CDR3 is made up of 13 amino acids. Here the CDR3 DNA reads TGTGCCTCAACCCCCAGGACTAACAATGAGCAGTTCTTC. It is translated as CASTPRTNNEQFF.

This clonotype was picked up many times. The chain carries TRBV4-2 and TRBJ2-3; no definite D call. There are 14 residues in the CDR3. The germline V and J ends were trimmed by 0 bases and 4 bases, with 8 bases remaining between them. Germline V lookup: CDR1 LGHNA, CDR2 YNFKEQ. CDR3 in amino acids: CASSQDWLSDTQYF. The CDR3 DNA reads as TGTGCCAGCAGCCAAGATTGGCTTTCAGATACGCAGTATTTT.

This clonotype was counted at least ten times. This rearrangement joins TRBV20-1 to TRBJ2-1; 9 nucleotides agree with TRBD2. Germline V CDR1 and CDR2: DFQATT, SNEGSKA (reference sequence). This CDR3 has 15 amino acids. The V gene end was trimmed by 0 bases and the J gene end by 4 bases; junction bases not matched to a gene: 4. The CDR3 bases are TGCAGTGCTAGAGATCGGCGGGGGGGATACAATGAGCAGTTCTTC. It yields the protein CSARDRRGGYNEQFF.

At least ten counts were recorded for this clonotype. CDR3 DNA sequence: TGTGCCAGCAGTGAAGCGCAGCACAAAAATAATTCACCCCTCCACTTT. Translated: CASSEAQHKNNSPLHF. The genes are TRBV2 and TRBJ1-6; D unclear. The CDR3 length is 16 residues. Germline CDR1 reads SNHLY; CDR2 reads FYNNEI. Deletions cut 0 bases from V and 5 bases from J, with 11 bases between.

This clonotype was observed at least ten times. The rearrangement uses TRBV7-9 and TRBJ1-4, with 8 positions matching TRBD1. The V gene end was trimmed by 1 base and the J gene end by 8 bases; junction bases not matched to a gene: 3. The germline V gene encodes CDR1 SEHNR and CDR2 FQNEAQ (reference sequence). The CDR3 covers 14 residues. The CDR3 sequence is CASSLETGDEKLFF. The CDR3 DNA reads as TGTGCCAGCAGCTTAGAGACAGGGGACGAAAAACTGTTTTTT.

This clonotype was seen a few times. The V call is TRBV6-5, the J call TRBJ2-3; 12 nucleotides align to TRBD2. Trimming cost V 10 bases and J 1 base; bases outside gene matches: 18. There are 19 residues in the CDR3. Per germline, CDR1 MNHEY and CDR2 SVGAGI. CDR3 sequence reads: CATPTLVTSGGKGTDTQYF. The DNA of the CDR3 is TGTGCCACCCCCACCCTCGTAACTAGCGGGGGGAAGGGCACAGATACGCAGTATTTT.

In its sample, this clonotype was seen many times. The J gene is TRBJ2-1, the V gene TRBV3-1; D assignment may be TRBD1 or TRBD2 (5 bases each). Germline V CDR1 and CDR2: LGHDT, YNNKEL (reference sequence). V lost 4 bases to trimming and J lost 10 bases, with 17 bases between them. This CDR3 has 14 amino acids. The DNA of the CDR3 is TGTGCCAGCAGCCCTCGGGACGGCACTGGGGAGCAGTTCTTC. It encodes CASSPRDGTGEQFF.

The table lists this clonotype with many counts. The chain employs TRBV7-2 and TRBJ2-1, with D possibly being TRBD1 (6 bases). There are 16 residues in the CDR3. Germline loops: CDR1 SGHTA, CDR2 FQGNSA. The ends were cut back, 5 bases at V and 4 bases at J, with 18 bases in the middle. This chain's CDR3 is CASSPIGDTAYNEQFF. The CDR3 DNA is TGTGCCAGCAGCCCGATAGGGGACACTGCGTACAATGAGCAGTTCTTC.

This clonotype was observed many times. The DNA for the CDR3 is TGCGCCAGCAGCTCCATGACAGTGACCAACACTGAAGCTTTCTTT. It encodes CASSSMTVTNTEAFF. The chain has TRBV5-1 and TRBJ1-1; D is perhaps TRBD1 (5 bases). The CDR3 sequence is 15 residues long. Germline loops: CDR1 SGHRS, CDR2 YFSETQ. Between the trimmed V and J ends, which lost 3 bases and 2 bases, there was a span of 14 bases.

V usage is TRBV12-2 and J usage is TRBJ2-7. TRBV12-2 is recorded as a pseudogene. The CDR3 length is 15 residues. The CDR3 nucleotides read TGTGCAAGTCGCTCAGAGAAGGAGTTAGCCTACGAGCAGTACTTC. It specifies CASRSEKELAYEQYF.

Ten or more counts support this clonotype. The V gene is TRBV29-1, the J gene TRBJ2-3; a possible D gene is TRBD1 (6 bases). The V and J ends lost 5 bases and 0 bases respectively, with 12 bases between them. In germline, CDR1 is SQVTM, CDR2 ANQGSEA. This CDR3 has 14 residues. The DNA for the CDR3 is TGCAGCGTTCATTGGCAGGGGAGCACAGATACGCAGTATTTT. Residues: CSVHWQGSTDTQYF.

This clonotype was picked up many times. The J gene is TRBJ2-1, the V gene TRBV20-1; D possibly matches TRBD1 or TRBD2 (5 bases each). Germline CDR1 is DFQATT and CDR2 is SNEGSKA (reference sequence). V was cut by 0 bases and J by 9 bases, with 15 bases left in between. This CDR3 is 14 amino acids long. CDR3 sequence reads: CSARDLSGTGEQFF. The CDR3 DNA follows: TGCAGTGCTAGAGATCTGTCCGGGACGGGTGAGCAGTTCTTC.

This clonotype was detected many times. This chain uses TRBV20-1 with TRBJ2-5; perhaps TRBD2 as D (6 bases). Germline assignment: CDR1 DFQATT and CDR2 SNEGSKA (reference sequence). The CDR3 totals 12 residues. Trimming took off 7 bases at V and 9 bases at J, with 18 bases between the two ends. CDR3 in amino acids: CSGWTPGGAQYF. CDR3 nucleotides: TGCAGTGGTTGGACACCGGGCGGGGCCCAGTACTTC.

In this sample, this clonotype turned up many times. This sequence joins TRBV7-9 and TRBJ2-3; D possibly corresponds to TRBD1 (5 bases). With 3 bases removed from V and 6 bases from J, the gap between germline ends came to 19 bases. This CDR3 comprises 16 residues. Germline CDR1 and CDR2: SEHNR and FQNEAQ (reference sequence). CDR3 sequence (DNA): TGTGCCAGCAGCTTTTTCCTAGGGCAGGGTCGGGATACGCAGTATTTT. Its protein product is CASSFFLGQGRDTQYF.

This clonotype was seen at least ten times. The chain couples TRBV2 to TRBJ2-1; 7 nucleotides match TRBD1. V was clipped by 7 bases and J by 7 bases; unmatched bases: 7. The CDR3 is 13 residues long. The germline V gene encodes CDR1 SNHLY and CDR2 FYNNEI. This CDR3 is CASTLTGYNEQFF. The CDR3, as DNA: TGTGCCAGCACCCTGACAGGGTATAATGAGCAGTTCTTC.

This clonotype was counted many times. The chain couples TRBV12-3 or TRBV12-4 to TRBJ2-4; D is undetermined. The V end lost 1 base, the J end lost 5 bases, and 9 bases lay between the germline ends. This CDR3 is 14 amino acids long. The CDR3 DNA sequence: TGTGCCAGCAGTTTAGGATACAGAGAAAACATTCAGTACTTC. Amino acids: CASSLGYRENIQYF.

This clonotype was counted many times. The genes are TRBV20-1 and TRBJ2-3; D is possibly TRBD2 (5 bases). This CDR3 region has 13 residues. Trimming removed 3 bases at V and 7 bases at J, with 14 bases between. The V gene's germline CDR1 is DFQATT and CDR2 SNEGSKA (reference sequence). The CDR3 is CSARNTSLHTQYF. CDR3 coding DNA: TGCAGTGCTAGGAATACTAGTCTACATACGCAGTATTTT.

This clonotype was counted ten times or more. This chain connects TRBV20-1 to TRBJ2-3; 9 bases fit TRBD2. The CDR3 consists of 15 residues. Per germline, CDR1 DFQATT and CDR2 SNEGSKA (reference sequence). Trimming cost V 0 bases and J 4 bases; bases outside gene matches: 5. The chain's CDR3 is CSARDGRGGPDTQYF. As DNA, the CDR3 is TGCAGTGCTAGAGATGGGCGGGGGGGCCCAGATACGCAGTATTTT.

Many counts were recorded for this clonotype. The DNA is left out, because the CDR3 cannot be placed on it with certainty; the CDR3 is given as TCRdb lists it. The chain uses TRBV21-1 and TRBJ1-5. TRBV21-1 is a recognized pseudogene. From its first to its last residue, the CDR3 has 13 amino acids. CDR3 residues: CASWADGNQPQHF.

At least ten counts were recorded for this clonotype. The chain joins TRBV5-5 to TRBJ2-7; no reliable D call. V was clipped by 2 bases and J by 2 bases, with 8 bases between them. The CDR3 is 13 residues long. Germline CDR1 and CDR2: SGHKS and YYEKEE (reference sequence). CDR3: CASSLPRAYEQYV. The CDR3 nucleotides are TGTGCCAGCAGCTTACCTCGGGCCTACGAGCAGTACGTC.

Many counts were recorded for this clonotype. The chain recombines TRBV20-1 with TRBJ2-7, with 14 bases identical to TRBD2. Germline CDR1 reads DFQATT; CDR2 reads SNEGSKA (reference sequence). J lost 2 bases, V lost 4 bases, and 4 bases had no gene match. The CDR3 totals 15 residues. The CDR3 nucleotides read TGCAGTGCTACCGGGACTAGCGGGGGAGCCTACGAGCAGTACTTC. Encoded protein: CSATGTSGGAYEQYF.

In its sample, this clonotype was seen many times. The V gene is TRBV12-3 or TRBV12-4, the J gene TRBJ1-5; 9 positions agree with TRBD1. CDR3 length: 14 amino acids. Unmatched junction bases numbered 11, after V lost 9 bases and J lost 8 bases. In DNA, the CDR3 is TGTGCCAGTGCGTTGGGACAGGGACATGAGCCCCAGCATTTT. Translating it yields CASALGQGHEPQHF.

This clonotype appeared many times. V gene TRBV9 combines with J gene TRBJ2-2; D unclear. Trimming pared 0 bases from V and 5 bases from J, leaving 11 bases between. This CDR3 region has 15 residues. Germline V gene lookup returns CDR1 SGDLS and CDR2 YYNGEE. DNA for the CDR3: TGTGCCAGCAGCGTAGAAGGGCTGAAGACCGGGGAGCTGTTTTTT. It translates to CASSVEGLKTGELFF.

This clonotype occurred many times. V and J are TRBV27 and TRBJ2-7; TRBD2 is a possible D gene (6 bases). In germline, CDR1 is MNHEY, CDR2 SMNVEV (reference sequence). The germline V and J ends were trimmed by 6 bases and 0 bases, with 15 bases remaining between them. This CDR3 has 15 amino acids. This chain's CDR3 is CASRAKGLSSYEQYV. For the CDR3, the DNA is TGTGCCAGCAGGGCCAAGGGACTGAGCTCCTACGAGCAGTACGTC.

This clonotype was seen many times. This rearrangement joins TRBV20-1 to TRBJ1-6; 8 positions match TRBD1. CDR1 and CDR2 from the germline V gene are DFQATT and SNEGSKA (reference sequence). The CDR3 consists of 16 residues. Trimming at V came to 1 base and at J to 3 bases, leaving 5 bases not matched to a gene. The CDR3 loop reads CSARVQGAIYNSPLHF. The CDR3 coding sequence is TGCAGTGCTAGAGTCCAGGGGGCAATCTATAATTCACCCCTCCACTTT.

This clonotype was found many times. The chain links TRBV6-2 or TRBV6-3 to TRBJ1-1; D gene ambiguous. The germline V gene has CDR1 MNHEY and CDR2 SVGEGT. Deletions cut 2 bases from V and 6 bases from J, with 7 bases between. The CDR3 runs 12 residues. For the CDR3, the DNA is TGTGCCAGCAGTTACCTGGGTCCTGAAGCTTTCTTT. Its protein product is CASSYLGPEAFF.

V gene TRBV5-1 combines with J gene TRBJ1-1; 8 bases align to TRBD1. The CDR3 totals 21 residues. Germline CDR1 and CDR2: SGHRS and YFSETQ. Trimming at V came to 4 bases and at J to 3 bases, leaving 26 bases not matched to a gene. The CDR3 protein is CASSGPGGAGWGKGRDTEAFF. In nucleotides, the CDR3 is TGCGCCAGCAGCGGCCCAGGGGGCGCAGGTTGGGGGAAGGGTAGGGACACTGAAGCTTTCTTT.

This clonotype came up many times. The rearrangement uses TRBV20-1 and TRBJ2-6; D gene ambiguous. CDR1 is DFQATT and CDR2 is SNEGSKA in the germline V gene (reference sequence). This CDR3 spans 16 amino acids. V was shortened by 1 base and J by 0 bases, with 10 bases between the two germline ends. The chain's CDR3 is CSARVQDFSGANVLTF. CDR3 sequence (DNA): TGCAGTGCTAGAGTGCAGGATTTCTCTGGGGCCAACGTCCTGACTTTC.

This clonotype has at least ten counts. V is TRBV10-3 and J is TRBJ2-1, with no clear D. The ends were cut back, 8 bases at V and 13 bases at J, with 15 bases in the middle. This CDR3 is 11 amino acids long. CDR1 and CDR2 (germline): ENHRY, SYGVKD. The CDR3 sequence: CAIGLLERQFF. The CDR3 nucleotides are TGTGCCATCGGCCTCCTGGAAAGACAGTTCTTC.

This clonotype showed up many times. The V gene is TRBV6-2 or TRBV6-3, the J gene TRBJ2-5, with a weak D call TRBD2 (5 bases). V gave up 4 bases and J gave up 5 bases, with 14 bases separating them. The CDR3 is 14 amino acids. Germline V gene sequence: CDR1 MNHEY, CDR2 SVGEGT. CDR3 DNA: TGTGCCAGCAGTTCATGGGTTAGCGCGGAGACCCAGTACTTC. Translating it yields CASSSWVSAETQYF.

This clonotype was seen at least ten times. This sequence joins TRBV7-2 and TRBJ1-1, with TRBD1 identical over 8 bases. The CDR3 is 13 residues long. Germline V gene lookup returns CDR1 SGHTA and CDR2 FQGNSA. With 5 bases clipped from V and 6 bases from J, the junction kept 5 bases outside the gene matches. The CDR3 protein is CASSIQGAAEAFF. The CDR3 nucleotides read TGTGCCAGCAGCATTCAGGGGGCCGCTGAAGCTTTCTTT.